The 13 T cell receptor beta chains below all came from one sample that was sequenced in a study of T cell repertoires in urothelial bladder cancer. The method was immunoSEQ multiplex PCR; TCRdb's version includes in-frame clones alone and lacks a portion of them. The top ten hold approximately 12% of the sample, which has about 6,200 clones, about two thirds seen once. Material for sequencing was tumor-infiltrating cells from bladder cancer. These receptors were collected from a human donor with urothelial carcinoma.

This clone was seen a few times. The J gene is TRBJ2-7, the V gene TRBV5-1; D may match TRBD1 or TRBD2 (5 bases each). With 4 bases removed from V and 4 bases from J, the gap between germline ends came to 21 bases. Germline values: CDR1 SGHRS, CDR2 YFSETQ. The CDR3 consists of 16 residues. The CDR3 DNA sequence: TGCGCCAGCAGCCCGACATTAGGGACGAACAGTTACGAGCAGTACTTC. This encodes CASSPTLGTNSYEQYF. The whole variable domain, filled in from reference TRBV5-1 and TRBJ2-7, reads KAGVTQTPRYLIKTRGQQVTLSCSPISGHRSVSWYQQTPGQGLQFLFEYFSETQRNKGNFPGRFSGRQFSNSRSEMNVSTLELGDSALYLCASSPTLGTNSYEQYFGPGTRLTVT.

The sample holds a few counts of this clone. V gene TRBV30 combines with J gene TRBJ2-1, with TRBD1 identical over 7 bases. Germline V gene data show CDR1 as GTSNPN and CDR2 as SVGIG (reference sequence). V lost 5 bases and J lost 9; bases outside the gene matches: 10. CDR3 length: 13 residues. CDR3 loop: CAWLKDRAREQFF. The CDR3 DNA reads as TGTGCCTGGCTAAAAGACAGGGCGCGTGAGCAGTTCTTC.

The chain employs TRBV2 and TRBJ1-4; D possibly corresponds to TRBD1 (6 bases). V lost 10 bases and J 6 bases, leaving 15 bases between the germline ends. CDR1 is SNHLY and CDR2 is FYNNEI in the germline V gene. This CDR3 has 13 amino acids. This CDR3 is CATGQFGHEKLFF. The CDR3 DNA follows: TGTGCCACAGGACAGTTTGGTCATGAAAAACTGTTTTTT.

The gene calls are TRBV10-3 and TRBJ2-5; either TRBD1 or TRBD2 may fit D (6 bases each). Germline assignment: CDR1 ENHRY and CDR2 SYGVKD. The ends were cut back, 8 bases at V and 4 bases at J, with 14 bases in the middle. The CDR3 has 13 amino acids. CDR3 bases: TGTGCCATCGGTCGGGGGCTCGGAGAGACCCAGTACTTC. Its translation is CAIGRGLGETQYF.

The chain is built from TRBV7-2 and TRBJ1-1, with D possibly TRBD1 on 6 matching bases. V lost 5 bases to trimming and J lost 5 bases, with 27 bases between them. Per germline, CDR1 SGHTA and CDR2 FQGNSA. This CDR3 has 18 residues. CDR3 nucleotide sequence: TGTGCCAGCAGCAGGAGTGTGGGGGCGTGGGGCTCGAGGACTGAAGCTTTCTTT. Amino acids: CASSRSVGAWGSRTEAFF.

This chain links TRBV29-1 with TRBJ1-1; no firm D call. V was trimmed by 2 bases and J by 0 bases, leaving 10 bases between them. CDR1 is SQVTM, CDR2 ANQGSEA, per germline. There are 14 residues in the CDR3. The CDR3 is CSVESPGMNTEAFF. In DNA form, the CDR3 reads TGCAGCGTTGAATCGCCAGGCATGAACACTGAAGCTTTCTTT.

The V and J genes are TRBV11-2 and TRBJ2-1; D call uncertain. Trimming stripped 1 base from V and 5 bases from J, with 3 bases between. The CDR3 covers 12 residues. Per germline, CDR1 SGHAT and CDR2 FQNNGV. The CDR3 here is CASSLGNNEQFF. The CDR3 DNA reads TGTGCCAGCAGCTTAGGGAACAATGAGCAGTTCTTC. The full variable domain, completed using reference TRBV11-2 and TRBJ2-1, is EAGVAQSPRYKIIEKRQSVAFWCNPISGHATLYWYQQILGQGPKLLIQFQNNGVVDDSQLPKDRFSAERLKGVDSTLKIQPAKLEDSAVYLCASSLGNNEQFFGPGTRLTVL.

V gene TRBV28 combines with J gene TRBJ2-3; TRBD1 aligns across 8 bases. The CDR3 consists of 16 residues. Germline V lookup: CDR1 MDHEN, CDR2 SYDVKM. V dropped 6 bases and J dropped 4; count of bases not matched to a gene: 12. The CDR3 sequence is CASSPPLGQDSDTQYF. The CDR3 DNA reads as TGTGCCAGCAGCCCACCGTTGGGACAGGATTCAGATACGCAGTATTTT. Full variable domain (missing parts from reference TRBV28 and TRBJ2-3): DVKVTQSSRYLVKRTGEKVFLECVQDMDHENMFWYRQDPGLGLRLIYFSYDVKMKEKGDIPEGYSVSREKKERFSLILESASTNQTSMYLCASSPPLGQDSDTQYFGPGTRLTVL.

This rearrangement joins TRBV9 to TRBJ2-2; TRBD2 aligns across 8 bases. V gave up 3 bases and J gave up 0 bases; unmatched junction bases: 1. Germline CDR1 is SGDLS and CDR2 is YYNGEE. The CDR3 covers 15 residues. CDR3 DNA sequence: TGTGCCAGCAGCGATAGCGGGGCGAACACCGGGGAGCTGTTTTTT. Amino acids: CASSDSGANTGELFF.

This chain uses TRBV6-5 with TRBJ1-2; D is perhaps TRBD1 (6 bases). In germline, CDR1 is MNHEY, CDR2 SVGAGI. Deletions cut 0 bases from V and 6 bases from J, with 14 bases between. There are 15 residues in the CDR3. Here the CDR3 reads CASSYSAGAGDGYTF. In DNA form, the CDR3 reads TGTGCCAGCAGTTACTCGGCAGGGGCCGGAGATGGCTACACCTTC.

The CDR3 bases are TGTGCCAGCAGCCTATTTAGGAGGGGTCACAATGAGCAGTTCTTC. Translation gives CASSLFRRGHNEQFF. The genes are TRBV7-9 and TRBJ2-1; tentatively, D is TRBD2 (6 bases). The germline V gene has CDR1 SEHNR and CDR2 FQNEAQ (reference sequence). Trimming cost V 5 bases and J 5 bases, with 16 bases left between them. The CDR3 covers 15 residues.

The V call is TRBV7-9, the J call TRBJ2-5; a possible D gene is TRBD1 (6 bases). V dropped 2 bases and J dropped 7 bases, with 17 bases sitting between them. The germline CDR1 and CDR2 sequences are SEHNR and FQNEAQ (reference sequence). The CDR3 runs to 15 residues. CDR3 nucleotides: TGTGCCAGCAGCTTAATATTTGGGGGCGCCGGGACCCAGTACTTC. The encoded protein is CASSLIFGGAGTQYF.

The rearrangement uses TRBV2 and TRBJ2-7, with D unresolved. The germline gives CDR1 SNHLY, CDR2 FYNNEI. The CDR3 has 14 amino acids. Deletions cut 5 bases from V and 3 bases from J, with 14 bases between. CDR3 sequence: CASSTLGSDYEQYF. CDR3 nucleotide sequence: TGTGCCAGCAGTACCTTAGGTTCCGACTACGAGCAGTACTTC.